The subject of this entry is one TCR beta chain. Its cognate antigen is unknown. Libraries of TRB cDNA were made by 5' RACE and carried UMIs. No DNA is given; TCRdb re-called the 5' RACE reads and lists each CDR3 protein once. The sample table sets out 65,000 to 75,000 distinct CDR3 sequences. The CDR3 totals 14 residues. Germline-derived CDR1 and CDR2 are SGHVS and FQNEAQ. These data are taken from a study of CXCR3-negative and CXCR3-positive naive CD8 T cells. Overall study results and limits: Greater hydrophobicity was found in TRB CDR3s of CXCR3-positive naive cells than of CXCR3-negative naive cells.

The sequence came from a human donor in good health. Some clones in this sample may be carry-over from other donors' samples. The chain recombines TRBV7-8 with TRBJ2-7; TCRdb's D call, TRBD1, is unchecked because there is no DNA. The sequencing sample was made of naive CXCR3+ CD8+ T cells from blood. Subset of the sample: CD45RO-CCR7+CD27+CD95- naive CD8+ T cells expressing CXCR3 (TNR3+). The CDR3 here is CASTWGGKTYEQYF.